Sequencing of this TCR beta chain was carried out in a study of blood T cell repertoires in COVID-19. Repertoires were generated with immunoSEQ multiplex PCR, while TCRdb's copy carries only in-frame clones and drops some. This sample has about 330,000 clones, with around nine tenths found just once. V gave up 5 bases and J gave up 4 bases; unmatched junction bases: 5. The length of the CDR3 is 14 residues. Germline assignment: CDR1 SGHAT and CDR2 FQNNGV. This receptor was identified in a man aged 25 to 45 who had recovered from COVID-19. This chain uses TRBV11-2 with TRBJ1-1, with 9 bases aligning to TRBD1. The sample taken for sequencing was PBMCs or T cells enriched from blood (not recorded which). CDR3 loop: CASSGGQGGTEAFF. CDR3 nucleotide sequence: TGTGCCAGCAGCGGGGGACAGGGTGGCACTGAAGCTTTCTTT.